These 16 T cell receptor beta chains were all obtained from the same sample, sequenced in a study of shared clonotypes between healthy human individuals (dated by TCRdb to 2018 to 2021). Libraries came from the immunoSEQ multiplex PCR assay. TCRdb holds this immuneACCESS table with in-frame rearrangements only. Some clones are missing; in checked studies, unresolved V genes explain under half, and the rest has no known cause. Recorded for this sample are more than 1.2 million clones; approximately 98.5% of them occurred a single time. Under 0.45% of the sample lies in the top ten. Sequencing was done on a sample of naive CD4+ T cells sorted from blood. What this sample's cell subset or site label stands for: CD45RA+ positively selected. These receptors originate from a man aged 30 to 39 in good health.

The chain employs TRBV10-3 and TRBJ2-2; maybe TRBD2 (6 bases). In germline, CDR1 is ENHRY, CDR2 SYGVKD. The CDR3 has 17 residues. V was trimmed by 0 bases and J by 1 base, leaving 12 bases between them. The CDR3 is CAISESKRALNTGELFF. Written as DNA, the CDR3 is TGTGCCATCAGTGAGTCGAAGCGGGCTCTGAACACCGGGGAGCTGTTTTTT.

This clone was detected once. The chain has TRBV18 and TRBJ1-1, with D possibly matching TRBD1 (6 bases). Deletions cut 4 bases from V and 1 base from J, with 16 bases between. The germline V gene encodes CDR1 KGHSH and CDR2 LQKENI. The CDR3 covers 16 residues. The CDR3: CASSLKTGHKNTEAFF. The CDR3 DNA reads as TGTGCCAGCTCACTGAAAACGGGACATAAGAACACTGAAGCTTTCTTT.

The chain employs TRBV10-3 and TRBJ2-3; TRBD2 agrees at 8 bases. J was trimmed by 1 base and V by 1 base; bases with no gene match: 4. This CDR3 is built from 16 residues. Per the germline V gene, CDR1 is ENHRY and CDR2 is SYGVKD. CDR3 sequence reads: CAISEFFSGGTDTQYF. The CDR3 DNA reads as TGTGCCATCAGTGAGTTTTTTAGCGGGGGCACAGATACGCAGTATTTT.

V usage is TRBV5-1 and J usage is TRBJ2-7; 7 positions agree with TRBD1. Per the germline V gene, CDR1 is SGHRS and CDR2 is YFSETQ. The CDR3 is made up of 14 amino acids. Germline trimming cut 2 bases from V and 2 bases from J; bases unmatched to any gene: 4. CDR3 nucleotides: TGCGCCAGCAGCTTAGGACAGGATGCCTACGAGCAGTACTTC. It translates to CASSLGQDAYEQYF.

The chain couples TRBV6-5 to TRBJ2-7; 10 bases match TRBD1. With V trimmed by 5 bases and J by 5 bases, 9 bases remained unmatched. In germline, CDR1 is MNHEY, CDR2 SVGAGI. CDR3 size: 15 residues. CDR3 nucleotide sequence: TGTGCCAGCAGTACCCGGGACAGGGGCCTCCACGAGCAGTACTTC. Amino acids: CASSTRDRGLHEQYF.

The rearrangement joins TRBV5-1 to TRBJ2-7, with 9 bases lining up with TRBD1. V lost 1 base and J lost 7; bases outside the gene matches: 12. The germline CDR1 and CDR2 sequences are SGHRS and YFSETQ. CDR3 size: 16 residues. The CDR3 here is CASSLWGQGGGDEQYF. In DNA form, the CDR3 reads TGCGCCAGCAGCTTGTGGGGACAGGGAGGTGGTGATGAGCAGTACTTC.

The rearrangement links TRBV15 to TRBJ2-2; no firm D call. Trimming stripped 0 bases from V and 7 bases from J, with 9 bases between. The germline CDR1 and CDR2 sequences are LNHNV and YYDKDF (reference sequence). The CDR3 spans 14 residues. The CDR3 region is CATSRDLVVGELFF. CDR3 in DNA: TGTGCCACCAGCAGAGATCTAGTAGTCGGGGAGCTGTTTTTT.

The rearrangement links TRBV9 to TRBJ2-3, with TRBD2 matching 8 bases. The CDR3 runs to 15 residues. Germline trimming cut 2 bases from V and 2 bases from J; bases unmatched to any gene: 4. Germline V gene sequence: CDR1 SGDLS, CDR2 YYNGEE. For the CDR3, the DNA is TGTGCCAGCAGCGTGTTTAGCGGGAACACAGATACGCAGTATTTT. This encodes CASSVFSGNTDTQYF. Using reference TRBV9 and TRBJ2-3 for the parts outside the CDR3, the full variable domain is DSGVTQTPKHLITATGQRVTLRCSPRSGDLSVYWYQQSLDQGLQFLIQYYNGEERAKGNILERFSAQQFPDLHSELNLSSLELGDSALYFCASSVFSGNTDTQYFGPGTRLTVL.

In DNA form, the CDR3 reads TGTGCCAGCGGCAGACTAGCGGGAGCCTACGAGCAGTACTTC. As protein: CASGRLAGAYEQYF. The V and J genes are TRBV11-2 and TRBJ2-7, with TRBD2 matching over 12 bases. CDR1 SGHAT and CDR2 FQNNGV come from the germline V gene. Trimming cost V 8 bases and J 2 bases; bases outside gene matches: 4. The CDR3 spans 14 residues.

This clone was counted once. The V and J genes are TRBV6-5 and TRBJ1-2; no clear D. Per the germline V gene, CDR1 is MNHEY and CDR2 is SVGAGI. V was trimmed by 5 bases and J by 5 bases, leaving 12 bases between them. CDR3 length: 13 amino acids. The CDR3 reads CASSRTRTYGYTF. The CDR3 region has the DNA TGTGCCAGCAGTCGTACACGGACGTATGGCTACACCTTC.

With respect to this clone: At one end, the junction sequence differs from germline, possibly due to a read error. V is TRBV6-5 and J is TRBJ2-7; TRBD2 aligns across 7 bases. CDR3 length equals 12 residues. Germline V gene data show CDR1 as MNHEY and CDR2 as SVGAGI. The CDR3 region has the DNA TGTGCCAGCAGTTGGTCGAGCGGGGCCCCCCACTTC. This encodes CASSWSSGAPHF.

This chain connects TRBV5-4 to TRBJ1-1; D unresolved. The germline V gene encodes CDR1 SGHNT and CDR2 YYREEE (reference sequence). This CDR3 has 15 residues. Deletions cut 3 bases from V and 0 bases from J, with 12 bases between. The CDR3 coding sequence is TGTGCCAGCAGCTCGGGAGCTGTTCTGAACACTGAAGCTTTCTTT. Encoded protein: CASSSGAVLNTEAFF.

This clone was counted once. This sequence joins TRBV5-4 and TRBJ1-2; 9 nucleotides align to TRBD1. With V trimmed by 3 bases and J by 4 bases, 7 bases remained unmatched. The V gene's germline CDR1 is SGHNT and CDR2 YYREEE (reference sequence). This CDR3 is 15 amino acids long. CDR3 protein: CASSSGQGPPYGYTF. CDR3 coding DNA: TGTGCCAGCAGCTCCGGACAGGGGCCCCCCTATGGCTACACCTTC.

Points on this clone: Other DNA sequences in this specimen translate into the identical CDR3. The CDR3 protein is CATSRGETQYF. CDR3 bases: TGTGCCACCAGCAGAGGGGAGACCCAGTACTTC. V gene TRBV15 combines with J gene TRBJ2-5; D call uncertain. The CDR3 spans 11 residues. V dropped 1 base and J dropped 5 bases, with 2 bases sitting between them. CDR1 and CDR2 from the germline V gene are LNHNV and YYDKDF (reference sequence). Full variable domain (remainder filled in from reference TRBV15 and TRBJ2-5): DAMVIQNPRYQVTQFGKPVTLSCSQTLNHNVMYWYQQKSSQAPKLLFHYYDKDFNNEADTPDNFQSRRPNTSFCFLDIRSPGLGDTAMYLCATSRGETQYFGPGTRLLVL.

The V call is TRBV9, the J call TRBJ2-2; 7 bases map to TRBD2. V shed 3 bases, J shed 2 bases, and the junction held 19 bases outside the gene matches. This CDR3 is built from 20 residues. CDR1 and CDR2 (germline): SGDLS, YYNGEE. The CDR3 region has the DNA TGTGCCAGCAGCGAACCTACACGGACGCGGACTAGTACTAACACCGGGGAGCTGTTTTTT. Residues: CASSEPTRTRTSTNTGELFF.

Of note for this clone: Other DNA sequences in the sample encode the same CDR3. The V call is TRBV28, the J call TRBJ2-6; D not resolved. V shed 2 bases and J shed 4 bases, with 9 bases lying between them. The CDR3 is made up of 15 amino acids. Germline loops: CDR1 MDHEN, CDR2 SYDVKM. The CDR3 sequence: CASSLPGTGANVLTF. CDR3 in DNA: TGTGCCAGCAGTTTACCGGGTACCGGGGCCAACGTCCTGACTTTC.